The rows below give T cell receptor beta chains drawn from one sample of a study of molecular identifiers for immune sequencing clone quantification. TCRdb reprocessed the PCR reads with MiXCR, giving one entry per CDR3 protein. The sample lists some 320,000 distinct CDR3 sequences, about 22% occurring once. The sequenced material came from naive CD8+ T cells from blood, with Jurkat cell RNA spiked in. Every receptor here comes from a human donor in good health. Some libraries in this study had Jurkat cell RNA spiked in. The CDR3 runs from the conserved cysteine through the conserved F or W. The D gene is left open where the match is weak. Clone size appears in some rows only: once, few, many, or a class for an expanded clone.

>many|TRBJ1-3|TRBV4-1|-
CASSQMRGSSGNTIYF
TGCGCCAGCAGCCAAATGAGGGGGTCCTCTGGAAACACCATATATTTT
>many|TRBJ1-1|TRBV2|-
CASSDWAEAFF
TGTGCCAGCAGTGATTGGGCTGAAGCTTTCTTT
>-|TRBJ2-3|TRBV7-9|TRBD2
CASSDTQLATDAQYF
TGTGCCAGCAGCGATACCCAACTAGCGACAGATGCGCAGTATTTT
>few|TRBJ2-3|TRBV4-1|TRBD1
CASSPGQGHTDRQYF
TGCGCCAGCAGCCCCGGACAGGGGCACACAGATAGGCAGTATTTT
>many|TRBJ2-1|TRBV7-9|-
CASSWGDLEQFF
TGTGCCAGCAGCTGGGGGGACCTTGAGCAGTTCTTC
>-|TRBJ2-7|TRBV10-3|-
CAISESLEQYF
TGTGCCATCAGTGAATCTCTGGAGCAGTACTTC
>many|TRBJ2-7|TRBV5-6|TRBD2
CASSYPLAVDPDEQYF
TGTGCCAGCAGCTACCCACTAGCGGTCGATCCCGACGAGCAGTACTTC
>many|TRBJ2-7|TRBV7-9|-
CASSPKTDYEQYF
TGTGCCAGCAGCCCGAAGACGGACTACGAGCAGTACTTC
>many|TRBJ1-1|TRBV7-6|-
CASSSTDNTEAFF
TGTGCCAGCAGCTCGACAGATAACACTGAAGCTTTCTTT
>many|TRBJ2-7|TRBV27|TRBD2
CASSSGTSGPYEQYF
TGTGCCAGCAGTTCCGGGACTAGCGGGCCCTACGAGCAGTACTTC
>many|TRBJ2-4|TRBV5-4|-
CASSLGIAKNIQYF
TGTGCCAGCAGCTTAGGTATAGCCAAAAACATTCAGTACTTC
>-|TRBJ2-3|TRBV7-3|-
CASSQLVVDTQYF
TGTGCCAGCAGCCAACTAGTGGTAGATACGCAGTATTTT
>many|TRBJ1-1|TRBV11-2|-
CASSQAGVNTEAFF
TGTGCCAGCAGCCAGGCGGGGGTGAACACTGAAGCTTTCTTT
>few|TRBJ1-1|TRBV19|-
CASSSHVGVEAFF
TGTGCCAGTAGTAGTCATGTAGGGGTTGAAGCTTTCTTT
>many|TRBJ2-2|TRBV4-3|TRBD2
CASSRSSGSGITGELFF
TGCGCCAGCAGCCGATCTAGCGGGAGCGGGATCACCGGGGAGCTGTTTTTT
>-|TRBJ2-1|TRBV29-1|TRBD2
CSVPSGSRYNEQFF
TGCAGCGTTCCTAGCGGGAGTAGGTACAATGAGCAGTTCTTC
>few|TRBJ2-5|TRBV2|-
CATMHGQETQYF
TGTGCCACCATGCACGGACAAGAGACCCAGTACTTC
>many|TRBJ2-1|TRBV4-1|-
CASSQVSREGDEQFF
TGCGCCAGCAGCCAAGTCTCCAGGGAGGGGGATGAGCAGTTCTTC
>many|TRBJ2-3|TRBV2|-
CASSEAVYSTDTQYF
TGTGCCAGCAGTGAAGCGGTGTACAGTACAGATACGCAGTATTTT
>-|TRBJ2-1|TRBV27|TRBD2
CASLGGGSYNEQFF
TGTGCCAGCCTGGGGGGGGGGTCCTACAATGAGCAGTTCTTC
>-|TRBJ2-1|TRBV6-5|TRBD2
CASSPGTRIHDEQFF
TGTGCCAGCAGCCCCGGGACTAGGATTCATGATGAGCAGTTCTTC
>many|TRBJ1-2|TRBV29-1|-
CSVEDLDPGEVNGYTF
TGCAGCGTTGAAGACCTGGATCCTGGGGAGGTAAACGGCTACACCTTC
>-|TRBJ2-6|TRBV4-3|-
CASSLEQRSGANVLTF
TGCGCCAGCAGCCTAGAACAGCGCTCTGGGGCCAACGTCCTGACTTTC
>-|TRBJ2-7|TRBV28|-
CASLTGISLTYEQYF
TGTGCCAGCCTCACCGGGATATCGTTGACGTACGAGCAGTACTTC
>many|TRBJ2-7|TRBV7-9|TRBD2
CASSSRLLAGNYEQYF
TGTGCCAGCAGCTCGCGCCTGCTAGCGGGGAACTACGAGCAGTACTTC
>many|TRBJ2-2|TRBV29-1|-
CSVETTGELFF
TGCAGCGTTGAGACCACCGGGGAGCTGTTTTTT
>many|TRBJ1-5|TRBV2|-
CASSPRNGRNQPQHF
TGTGCCAGCAGTCCCCGCAACGGGAGAAATCAGCCCCAGCATTTT
>many|TRBJ1-2|TRBV4-2|-
CASSQDLDAALYGYTF
TGTGCCAGCAGCCAAGATCTGGATGCCGCCCTCTATGGCTACACCTTC